Listed below are T cell receptor beta chains from one sample, sequenced in a study of T cell responses to AZD1222 COVID-19 vaccine. TCRdb's copy holds only in-frame clones and misses some; the assay was immunoSEQ multiplex PCR. This repertoire shows 150,000 to 200,000 clones, about 92% found once; its top ten account for about 3.6%. Sample: peripheral blood, taken 28 days after the second dose of the MenACWY control vaccine. These receptors originate from an adult who received the MenACWY meningococcal vaccine as a control. CDR3s include the opening cysteine and the closing phenylalanine or tryptophan. Each record gives: J gene, clone size, V gene, D gene, CDR3 protein, CDR3 DNA. A D gene is named only where the DNA matches it firmly. Clone size is not always given. Where it is, it says once, few, many or a class for expanded clones.

TRBJ1-5,NA,TRBV30,NA,CAWSVPGGNQPQHF,TGTGCCTGGAGTGTACCCGGCGGTAATCAGCCCCAGCATTTT
TRBJ2-7,NA,TRBV24-1,TRBD2,CATSDFLLIGTSGCYEQYF,TGTGCCACCAGTGATTTCCTGTTGATAGGGACTAGCGGATGCTACGAGCAGTACTTC
TRBJ2-1,once,TRBV6-4,NA,CASRAGREQFF,TGTGCCAGCAGGGCGGGTCGGGAGCAGTTCTTC
TRBJ2-1,NA,TRBV7-2,NA,CASSLPTDNEQFF,TGTGCCAGCAGCTTACCGACAGACAATGAGCAGTTCTTC
TRBJ1-1,NA,TRBV29-1,NA,CSVEPGTAEAFF,TGCAGCGTTGAACCCGGGACGGCTGAAGCTTTCTTT
TRBJ1-1,NA,TRBV19,NA,CASSIYSGTEAFF,TGTGCCAGTAGTATCTACAGCGGCACTGAAGCTTTCTTT
TRBJ2-3,NA,TRBV11-3,NA,CASSLASDTQYF,TGTGCCAGCAGCTTAGCGTCAGATACGCAGTATTTT
TRBJ2-7,NA,TRBV19,TRBD1,CASSIEVQGSDEQYF,TGTGCCAGTAGTATAGAGGTACAGGGGAGCGACGAGCAGTACTTC
TRBJ2-1,NA,TRBV11-2,TRBD1,CASSLKWDSMSFF,TGTGCCAGCAGCTTAAAATGGGACAGCATGTCGTTCTTC
TRBJ1-5,NA,TRBV7-2,NA,CASSPQGSNQPQHF,TGTGCCAGCAGCCCCCAGGGTAGCAATCAGCCCCAGCATTTT
TRBJ2-3,NA,TRBV7-2,NA,CASSFIGLPSTDTQYF,TGTGCCAGCAGCTTCATTGGACTACCTAGCACAGATACGCAGTATTTT
TRBJ2-7,NA,TRBV30,TRBD1,CAWSSGTGREQYF,TGTGCCTGGAGCTCCGGGACAGGGCGCGAGCAGTACTTC
TRBJ2-1,NA,TRBV5-4,TRBD2,CASSTVGLAGEGKQFF,TGTGCCAGCAGCACCGTAGGACTAGCGGGAGAAGGGAAGCAGTTCTTC
TRBJ2-7,once,TRBV11-3,TRBD2,CASSLASGNEQYF,TGTGCCAGCAGCTTAGCCAGCGGGAACGAGCAGTACTTC
TRBJ2-7,NA,TRBV4-1,TRBD2,CASSPRLAGFYEQYF,TGCGCCAGCAGTCCAAGGCTAGCGGGCTTCTACGAGCAGTACTTC
TRBJ2-6,NA,TRBV19,TRBD2,CASGLAGALGANVLTF,TGTGCCAGCGGACTAGCGGGAGCCCTTGGGGCCAACGTCCTGACTTTC
TRBJ1-3,once,TRBV15,NA,CATSRDKGSVGLSGNTIYF,TGTGCCACCAGCAGAGATAAGGGGTCAGTGGGCCTCTCTGGAAACACCATATATTTT
TRBJ1-1,NA,TRBV28,NA,CASRLGQRTRAEAFF,TGTGCCAGCAGGTTGGGCCAGAGGACCCGGGCTGAAGCTTTCTTT
TRBJ1-2,NA,TRBV2,NA,CASSEGVRGLRRGSGYTF,TGTGCCAGCAGTGAAGGCGTCAGGGGATTAAGGAGAGGATCTGGCTACACCTTC
TRBJ1-1,NA,TRBV5-1,NA,CASSLRAGRGNTEAFF,TGCGCCAGCAGCCTCCGGGCCGGGCGAGGAAACACTGAAGCTTTCTTT
TRBJ2-7,NA,TRBV12-3/TRBV12-4,NA,CASSRTYEQYF,TGTGCCAGCAGCCGTACCTACGAGCAGTACTTC
TRBJ2-1,NA,TRBV18,TRBD2,CASSPPGTRGNEQFF,TGTGCCAGCTCACCGCCCGGGACTAGGGGCAATGAGCAGTTCTTC
TRBJ2-2,NA,TRBV11-2,NA,CASTRASVTGELFF,TGTGCCAGCACCCGGGCCTCCGTCACCGGGGAGCTGTTTTTT
TRBJ2-7,NA,TRBV19,TRBD2,CASSIGTSGGLEQYF,TGTGCCAGTAGTATCGGGACTAGCGGGGGGTTGGAGCAGTACTTC
TRBJ2-1,NA,TRBV5-5,NA,CASSSDSGNEQFF,TGTGCCAGCAGCTCCGACTCCGGCAATGAGCAGTTCTTC
TRBJ2-1,NA,TRBV11-3,TRBD1,CASSQAGQGGEQFF,TGTGCCAGCAGCCAAGCGGGACAGGGAGGAGAGCAGTTCTTC
TRBJ2-7,NA,TRBV11-3,NA,CASSPLPYEQYF,TGTGCCAGCAGTCCTTTACCTTACGAGCAGTACTTC
TRBJ2-3,NA,TRBV5-3,TRBD2,CARSMGLAGGPVADTQYF,TGTGCCAGAAGCATGGGACTAGCGGGAGGGCCGGTCGCAGATACGCAGTATTTT
TRBJ2-7,NA,TRBV7-9,NA,CASSSGTSYEQYF,TGTGCCAGCAGCTCAGGTACCTCCTACGAGCAGTACTTC
TRBJ1-5,NA,TRBV12-3/TRBV12-4,NA,CATGAARQPQHF,TGTGCCACGGGGGCAGCTCGGCAGCCCCAGCATTTT
TRBJ1-3,NA,TRBV9,TRBD1,CASSVGGTGGAGNTIYF,TGTGCCAGCAGCGTAGGAGGGACAGGGGGCGCTGGAAACACCATATATTTT
TRBJ2-7,once,TRBV11-2,NA,CAIPGLSSYEQYF,TGTGCCATACCGGGACTTTCCTCCTACGAGCAGTACTTC
TRBJ2-3,NA,TRBV5-1,TRBD2,CASSLGGSGTDTQYF,TGCGCCAGCAGCTTGGGCGGGAGCGGGACAGATACGCAGTATTTT
TRBJ1-5,once,TRBV5-5,TRBD1,CASSLVGTGVTQPQHF,TGTGCCAGCAGCTTGGTGGGGACAGGGGTCACTCAGCCCCAGCATTTT
TRBJ1-1,NA,TRBV7-9,NA,CASSLHAGIGTEAFF,TGTGCCAGCAGCTTACATGCAGGGATCGGCACTGAAGCTTTCTTT
TRBJ1-6,NA,TRBV28,NA,CASSLGGDNSPLHF,TGTGCCAGCAGCCTGGGGGGAGATAATTCACCCCTCCACTTT
TRBJ2-7,NA,TRBV29-1,TRBD2,CSATSGSSYEQYF,TGCAGCGCAACTAGCGGAAGCTCCTACGAGCAGTACTTC
TRBJ1-4,NA,TRBV29-1,NA,CSAGTSNEKLFF,TGCAGCGCGGGGACCTCTAATGAAAAACTGTTTTTT
TRBJ2-1,NA,TRBV28,NA,CASSLLLGEQFF,TGTGCCAGCAGTTTATTGTTGGGTGAGCAGTTCTTC
TRBJ2-3,NA,TRBV5-6,NA,CASSLVTGTQYF,TGTGCCAGCAGCTTGGTAACCGGTACGCAGTATTTT
TRBJ1-2,NA,TRBV6-5,TRBD1,CASRLSSTGERGYTF,TGTGCCAGCAGGCTTTCCTCTACAGGGGAGCGAGGCTACACCTTC
TRBJ2-7,NA,TRBV28,TRBD2,CASSLMRISGSYEQYF,TGTGCCAGCAGCCTCATGAGGATTAGCGGGAGTTACGAGCAGTACTTC
TRBJ2-7,NA,TRBV29-1,TRBD1,CSGTGKSSYEQYF,TGCAGCGGGACAGGGAAAAGCTCCTACGAGCAGTACTTC
TRBJ2-7,few,TRBV30,TRBD2,CAWRTSGRREQYF,TGTGCCTGGAGGACTAGCGGGAGGCGGGAGCAGTACTTC
TRBJ2-2,NA,TRBV10-3,TRBD1,CANITRGQGKTGELFF,TGTGCCAACATAACTAGGGGACAGGGTAAAACCGGGGAGCTGTTTTTT
TRBJ2-2,NA,TRBV7-6,NA,CASIHYTGELFF,TGTGCCAGCATCCACTACACCGGGGAGCTGTTTTTT
TRBJ1-1,once,TRBV28,TRBD1,CASRTGGENTEAFF,TGTGCCAGCAGGACAGGGGGCGAGAACACTGAAGCTTTCTTT
TRBJ2-1,NA,TRBV4-2,NA,CASSQVRGGTSDNEQFF,TGTGCCAGCAGCCAAGTACGAGGCGGGACTTCAGACAATGAGCAGTTCTTC
TRBJ1-5,NA,TRBV11-2,NA,CASSPSGLGNQPQHF,TGTGCCAGCAGCCCATCGGGACTGGGCAATCAGCCCCAGCATTTT
TRBJ1-6,NA,TRBV28,NA,CASSFYTGRSPLHF,TGTGCCAGCAGTTTTTACACAGGGCGATCACCCCTCCACTTT
TRBJ1-5,NA,TRBV24-1,NA,CATSDLGGVGPQHF,TGTGCCACCAGTGATTTGGGAGGGGTCGGGCCCCAGCATTTT
TRBJ1-2,NA,TRBV7-2,NA,CASSLSGPGYGYTF,NA
TRBJ1-6,once,TRBV18,NA,CASSPLDYNSPLHF,TGTGCCAGCTCACCTCTCGATTATAATTCACCCCTCCACTTT